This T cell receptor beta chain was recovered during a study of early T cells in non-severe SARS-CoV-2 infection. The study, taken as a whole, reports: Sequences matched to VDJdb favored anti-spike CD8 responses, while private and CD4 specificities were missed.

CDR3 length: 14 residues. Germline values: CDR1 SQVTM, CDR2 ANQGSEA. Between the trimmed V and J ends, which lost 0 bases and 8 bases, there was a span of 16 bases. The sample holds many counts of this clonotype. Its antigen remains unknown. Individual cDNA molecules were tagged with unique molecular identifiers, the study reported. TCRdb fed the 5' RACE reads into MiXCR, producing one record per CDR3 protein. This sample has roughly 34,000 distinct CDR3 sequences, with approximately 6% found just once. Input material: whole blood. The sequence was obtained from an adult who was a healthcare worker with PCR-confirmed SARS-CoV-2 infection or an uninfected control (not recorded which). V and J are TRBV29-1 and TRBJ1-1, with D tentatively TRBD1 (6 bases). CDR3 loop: CSVEDRGEGSEAFF. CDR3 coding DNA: TGCAGCGTTGAAGATAGGGGGGAGGGCTCCGAAGCTTTCTTT. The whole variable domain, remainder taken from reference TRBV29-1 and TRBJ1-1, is SAVISQKPSRDICQRGTSLTIQCQVDSQVTMMFWYRQQPGQSLTLIATANQGSEATYESGFVIDKFPISRPNLTFSTLTVSNMSPEDSSIYLCSVEDRGEGSEAFFGQGTRLTVV.